Listed here are 19 T cell receptor beta chains from one sample, sequenced in a study of identifying expanded T cells in peripheral blood. Sequenced by immunoSEQ multiplex PCR; TCRdb stores in-frame clones only, minus some. Of about 100,000 clones listed, 87% are singletons. The specimen sequenced was blood. Receptors originate from a person between 18 and 75 years old in good health.

The rearrangement links TRBV4-1 to TRBJ2-2; no definite D call. V was trimmed by 3 bases and J by 3 bases, leaving 5 bases between them. Germline CDR1 is MGHRA and CDR2 is YSYEKL. CDR3 length equals 13 residues. For the CDR3, the DNA is TGCGCCAGCAGCCAGGGTTACACCGGGGAGCTGTTTTTT. Protein product: CASSQGYTGELFF.

Only a few counts were recorded for this clone. The chain recombines TRBV18 with TRBJ2-5; D is unresolved. CDR1 and CDR2 (germline): KGHSH, LQKENI. Trimming took off 3 bases at V and 6 bases at J, with 5 bases between the two ends. This CDR3 comprises 11 residues. CDR3 sequence reads: CASSPGQTQYF. CDR3 coding DNA: TGTGCCAGCTCACCCGGGCAGACCCAGTACTTC.

This clone is a singleton in its sample. The rearrangement uses TRBV9 and TRBJ1-2; TRBD1 matches 7 bases. The germline V gene encodes CDR1 SGDLS and CDR2 YYNGEE. The CDR3 is 14 residues long. With V trimmed by 3 bases and J by 3 bases, 5 bases remained unmatched. The CDR3 region is CASSARDRDYGYTF. The CDR3 DNA is TGTGCCAGCAGCGCCCGGGACAGAGACTATGGCTACACCTTC.

V is TRBV15 and J is TRBJ2-3, with 10 bases aligning to TRBD2. CDR1 and CDR2 from the germline V gene are LNHNV and YYDKDF (reference sequence). The CDR3 is 16 residues long. V lost 5 bases to trimming and J lost 7 bases; unmatched junction nucleotides: 12. The CDR3 is CATSGGAGGPRNTQYF. CDR3 in DNA: TGTGCCACCAGCGGGGGAGCGGGGGGGCCCCGAAATACGCAGTATTTT.

This clone was observed once. The chain uses TRBV6-1 and TRBJ2-3; D is unclear. In germline, CDR1 is MNHNS, CDR2 SASEGT. The CDR3 has 13 residues. V was trimmed by 5 bases and J by 4 bases, leaving 10 bases between them. CDR3 in amino acids: CASSSTYADTQYF. CDR3 nucleotide sequence: TGTGCCAGCAGTTCGACGTACGCAGATACGCAGTATTTT.

The chain recombines TRBV10-1 with TRBJ1-1; no clear D gene. Germline V CDR1 and CDR2: WNHNN, SYGVQD (reference sequence). CDR3 size: 15 residues. The V end was cut by 4 bases, the J end by 4 bases, with 16 bases between. The CDR3 DNA sequence: TGCGCCAGCAGTGTTCTGGTTTTTAGGTTCACTGAAGCTTTCTTT. It encodes CASSVLVFRFTEAFF.

This CDR3 is CAISESIWGHEQYF. The CDR3 DNA follows: TGTGCCATCAGTGAGTCGATTTGGGGGCACGAGCAGTACTTC. The V and J genes are TRBV10-3 and TRBJ2-7; D might be TRBD1 (6 bases). V dropped 0 bases and J dropped 5 bases, with 11 bases sitting between them. Germline CDR1 is ENHRY and CDR2 is SYGVKD. This CDR3 comprises 14 residues.

Of note for this clone: This sample also contains other DNA sequences that code for the same CDR3. The V and J genes are TRBV18 and TRBJ1-1; D may be TRBD1 (5 bases). This CDR3 contains 14 residues. CDR1 KGHSH and CDR2 LQKENI come from the germline V gene. Between the trimmed V and J ends, which lost 3 bases and 3 bases, there was a span of 11 bases. CDR3 sequence (DNA): TGTGCCAGCTCACCTCAGGGTGGGGACACTGAAGCTTTCTTT. Translation gives CASSPQGGDTEAFF.

The genes are TRBV4-3 and TRBJ1-1, with D perhaps TRBD1 (6 bases). Trimming cost V 0 bases and J 1 base, with 12 bases left between them. The CDR3 loop spans 16 amino acids. Germline V gene data show CDR1 as LGHNA and CDR2 as YSLEER. CDR3: CASSQDGGAWNTEAFF. DNA for the CDR3: TGCGCCAGCAGCCAAGATGGGGGGGCCTGGAACACTGAAGCTTTCTTT.

This clone was seen a single time. This chain connects TRBV5-1 to TRBJ2-1; 10 positions agree with TRBD1. Germline V gene sequence: CDR1 SGHRS, CDR2 YFSETQ. V lost 5 bases to trimming and J lost 2 bases; unmatched junction nucleotides: 1. This CDR3 contains 14 residues. Here the CDR3 DNA reads TGCGCCAGCAGTGGGACAGGGGCCTACAATGAGCAGTTCTTC. The encoded protein is CASSGTGAYNEQFF.

The rearrangement joins TRBV14 to TRBJ2-1; D is unresolved. The CDR3 is 17 amino acids. The germline V gene encodes CDR1 SGHDN and CDR2 FVKESK. Trimming stripped 2 bases from V and 0 bases from J, with 14 bases between. CDR3 loop: CASSQSFSIRSYNEQFF. CDR3 nucleotide sequence: TGTGCCAGCAGCCAATCCTTTTCGATACGCTCCTACAATGAGCAGTTCTTC.

V and J are TRBV5-1 and TRBJ2-2; D is perhaps TRBD1 (5 bases). CDR1 is SGHRS, CDR2 YFSETQ, per germline. The CDR3 has 18 amino acids. Between the trimmed V and J ends, which lost 5 bases and 0 bases, there was a span of 20 bases. CDR3 residues: CASSSYFLGATNTGELFF. In nucleotides, the CDR3 is TGCGCCAGCAGTTCTTATTTCCTAGGGGCCACGAACACCGGGGAGCTGTTTTTT.

This clone was seen a single time. This chain uses TRBV4-2 with TRBJ1-1, with D uncertain. The CDR3 length is 13 residues. Germline V lookup: CDR1 LGHNA, CDR2 YNFKEQ. The ends were cut back, 3 bases at V and 5 bases at J, with 10 bases in the middle. CDR3 sequence: CASSQGKRTEAFF. In nucleotides, the CDR3 is TGTGCCAGCAGCCAGGGAAAGCGGACTGAAGCTTTCTTT.

V and J are TRBV10-3 and TRBJ2-2; TRBD1 aligns across 10 bases. V dropped 10 bases and J dropped 0; count of bases not matched to a gene: 8. This CDR3 contains 16 residues. The germline gives CDR1 ENHRY, CDR2 SYGVKD. CDR3 in amino acids: CASTLGQGANTGELFF. The CDR3 region has the DNA TGTGCCAGTACATTAGGACAGGGGGCGAACACCGGGGAGCTGTTTTTT.

This clone was observed once. The CDR3: CASSIPQGGYTF. For the CDR3, the DNA is TGTGCCAGTAGTATTCCCCAGGGTGGCTACACCTTC. V is TRBV19 and J is TRBJ1-2, with D tentatively TRBD1 (5 bases). CDR1 and CDR2 (germline): LNHDA, SQIVND (reference sequence). V shed 3 bases and J shed 7 bases, with 9 bases lying between them. The CDR3 consists of 12 residues. Full variable domain (outside the CDR3, taken from reference TRBV19 and TRBJ1-2): DGGITQSPKYLFRKEGQNVTLSCEQNLNHDAMYWYRQDPGQGLRLIYYSQIVNDFQKGDIAEGYSVSREKKESFPLTVTSAQKNPTAFYLCASSIPQGGYTFGSGTRLTVV.

CDR3 region: CASSPQTGNQPQHF. CDR3 DNA sequence: TGCGCCAGCAGCCCCCAGACAGGGAATCAGCCCCAGCATTTT. This chain uses TRBV4-1 with TRBJ1-5; 7 positions agree with TRBD1. Germline V gives CDR1 MGHRA, CDR2 YSYEKL. CDR3 length: 14 residues. V dropped 4 bases and J dropped 4; count of bases not matched to a gene: 4.

This clone was seen a few times. The chain uses TRBV30 and TRBJ1-1, with 8 bases matching TRBD1. Trimming took 2 bases from V and 8 from J; bases not matched to a gene: 1. The CDR3 is 11 amino acids. Germline V lookup: CDR1 GTSNPN, CDR2 SVGIG (reference sequence). The CDR3 spells CAWSRDREAFF. The CDR3 bases are TGTGCCTGGAGTAGGGACAGGGAAGCTTTCTTT. The entire variable domain, with the rest obtained from reference TRBV30 and TRBJ1-1, is as follows: SQTIHQWPATLVQPVGSPLSLECTVEGTSNPNLYWYRQAAGRGLQLLFYSVGIGQISSEVPQNLSASRPQDRQFILSSKKLLLSDSGFYLCAWSRDREAFFGQGTRLTVV.

This chain joins TRBV10-2 and TRBJ2-7, with TRBD1 identical over 7 bases. Trimming at V came to 8 bases and at J to 7 bases, leaving 8 bases not matched to a gene. This CDR3 is built from 12 residues. CDR1 is WSHSY, CDR2 SAAADI, per germline. The CDR3 nucleotides are TGCGCCAGCGGGGACAGCCCTTGGGAGCAGTACTTC. Protein sequence: CASGDSPWEQYF.

The chain couples TRBV10-3 to TRBJ2-7; a weak D match, TRBD1 (6 bases). This CDR3 contains 12 residues. V was cut by 5 bases and J by 4 bases, with 9 bases left in between. CDR1 is ENHRY and CDR2 is SYGVKD in the germline V gene. This CDR3 is CAISPGAYEQYF. As DNA, the CDR3 is TGTGCCATCAGTCCAGGGGCTTACGAGCAGTACTTC.